What follows are 23 T cell receptor beta chains derived from one specimen sequenced in a study of tumor-infiltrating lymphocytes in oesophageal squamous cell carcinoma. TCRdb analysed the PCR reads with MiXCR anew, one entry per CDR3 protein. This table has about 18,000 distinct CDR3 sequences, approximately 46% appearing once. The sequencing input was normal esophageal tissue next to the tumor. Receptor source: a female donor with esophageal squamous cell carcinoma.

CDR3 amino acids: CASSLAGPTRTWVYEQYF. Here the CDR3 DNA reads TGTGCCAGCAGCTTAGCAGGGCCAACCAGGACATGGGTTTACGAGCAGTACTTC. The chain has TRBV7-2 and TRBJ2-7, with D tentatively TRBD1 (5 bases). Trimming cost V 0 bases and J 4 bases, with 22 bases left between them. CDR1 SGHTA and CDR2 FQGNSA come from the germline V gene. The CDR3 covers 18 residues. The whole variable domain, filled in from reference TRBV7-2 and TRBJ2-7, reads GAGVSQSPSNKVTEKGKDVELRCDPISGHTALYWYRQSLGQGLEFLIYFQGNSAPDKSGLPSDRFSAERTGGSVSTLTIQRTQQEDSAVYLCASSLAGPTRTWVYEQYFGPGTRLTVT.

This clonotype turned up a few times. This chain links TRBV7-2 with TRBJ2-3; D unclear. Germline values: CDR1 SGHTA, CDR2 FQGNSA. Trimming removed 6 bases at V and 6 bases at J, with 19 bases between. CDR3 length: 15 amino acids. The CDR3 sequence: CASRLPRVAGDTQYF. CDR3 sequence (DNA): TGTGCCAGCAGACTACCCCGGGTAGCAGGCGATACGCAGTATTTT.

Remarks on this clonotype: No conserved phenylalanine or tryptophan ends this CDR3, so it is likely a read error. The DNA is left out, because the CDR3 cannot be placed on it with certainty; the CDR3 is given as TCRdb lists it. CDR3 in amino acids: CASSGRQGGGGYTFGS. The rearrangement uses TRBV6-1 and TRBJ2-7; TRBD1, the table's D call, was not compared with the DNA. The CDR3 totals 16 residues, both ends included. Looked up from germline, CDR1 is MNHNS and CDR2 is SASEGT.

This clonotype was detected a few times. The V and J genes are TRBV19 and TRBJ1-1; TRBD1 matches 8 bases. Germline trimming cut 3 bases from V and 0 bases from J; bases unmatched to any gene: 6. The germline V gene has CDR1 LNHDA and CDR2 SQIVND (reference sequence). The CDR3 loop spans 16 amino acids. The CDR3 spells CASSIRTGTMNTEAFF. As DNA, the CDR3 is TGTGCCAGTAGTATTCGGACAGGGACCATGAACACTGAAGCTTTCTTT.

J is TRBJ2-1 and V is TRBV12-3 or TRBV12-4; TRBD2 aligns across 9 bases. Germline trimming cut 3 bases from V and 3 bases from J; bases unmatched to any gene: 3. CDR3 length: 15 amino acids. The CDR3, as DNA: TGTGCCAGCAGTTTTACGACTAGCGGCTACAATGAGCAGTTCTTC. Its translation: CASSFTTSGYNEQFF.

This clonotype was recorded once. A much larger clone sits a single nucleotide away, making a read error possible. The chain uses TRBV28 and TRBJ2-4; 9 bases align to TRBD2. Trimming removed 7 bases from V and 14 bases from J; junction bases left unmatched: 18. CDR3 length: 15 amino acids. Germline CDR1 and CDR2: MDHEN and SYDVKM. The CDR3 DNA follows: TGTGCCAGCATGCTCGGACTAGCGCCCTCCTACGAGGAGTACTTC. Its translation is CASMLGLAPSYEEYF. Based on the CDR3 plus reference TRBV28 and TRBJ2-4, the full variable domain is DVKVTQSSRYLVKRTGEKVFLECVQDMDHENMFWYRQDPGLGLRLIYFSYDVKMKEKGDIPEGYSVSREKKERFSLILESASTNQTSMYLCASMLGLAPSYEEYFGAGTRLSVL.

To note about this clonotype: A much larger clone lies a single base off, so this may be a read error. The chain combines TRBV7-3 with TRBJ2-6; possible D gene TRBD2, 5 bases. This CDR3 is built from 16 residues. The germline V and J ends were trimmed by 5 bases and 1 base, with 12 bases remaining between them. Germline V gene sequence: CDR1 SGHTA, CDR2 FQGTGA. The DNA of the CDR3 is TGTGCCAGCAGCCCGTCTGGGAGTTCTGGGGCCAACGTCCTGACTTTC. It codes for CASSPSGSSGANVLTF.

Within the sample, this clonotype is medium-sized (0.01 to 0.1%). The chain has TRBV7-9 and TRBJ2-7; D may be TRBD1 (6 bases). The V end was cut by 4 bases, the J end by 2 bases, with 12 bases between. From germline, CDR1 is SEHNR and CDR2 FQNEAQ (reference sequence). This CDR3 comprises 14 residues. The CDR3 region has the DNA TGTGCCAGCAGCTCAACGACAGGCCCCTACGAGCAGTACTTC. The encoded protein is CASSSTTGPYEQYF. Filled out from reference TRBV7-9 and TRBJ2-7, the complete variable domain reads DTGVSQNPRHKITKRGQNVTFRCDPISEHNRLYWYRQTLGQGPEFLTYFQNEAQLEKSRLLSDRFSAERPKGSFSTLEIQRTEQGDSAMYLCASSSTTGPYEQYFGPGTRLTVT.

This clonotype has a count of ten or more. A much larger clone sits a single nucleotide away, making a read error possible. This chain uses TRBV11-1 with TRBJ2-5, with D perhaps being TRBD1 or TRBD2 (5 bases each). The CDR3 is made up of 16 amino acids. V shed 3 bases and J shed 11 bases, with 25 bases lying between them. Germline V gene data show CDR1 as SGHAT and CDR2 as FQDESV (reference sequence). CDR3 sequence: CASSFWGRTQMGEQYF. The DNA for the CDR3 is TGTGCCAGCAGCTTCTGGGGACGTACACAAATGGGTGAGCAGTACTTC.

Worth noting for this clonotype: A much larger clone lies a single base off, so this may be a read error. The V gene is TRBV7-4, the J gene TRBJ2-5; 7 bases agree with TRBD1. Gene TRBJ2-1 matches the end of the DNA better, so the J call may be wrong. This CDR3 has 16 amino acids. Looked up from germline, CDR1 is SGHVT and CDR2 is SQSDAQ. The CDR3 DNA reads as TGTGCCAGCAGCTTAGTGGGACAGAATCTCCAAGAGACCCAGTTCTTC. Its translation is CASSLVGQNLQETQFF.

In its sample, this clonotype was seen a few times. The chain is built from TRBV5-1 and TRBJ2-7, with D perhaps TRBD2 (6 bases). This CDR3 is 14 amino acids long. Trimming left V 7 bases short and J 2 bases short, with 16 bases between. Germline values: CDR1 SGHRS, CDR2 YFSETQ. The CDR3 sequence is CASPMAGRTYEQYF. The CDR3 DNA reads as TGCGCCAGCCCTATGGCGGGACGCACCTACGAGCAGTACTTC.

This clonotype was detected many times. The chain uses TRBV24-1 and TRBJ1-4, with D tentatively TRBD1 (5 bases). V lost 2 bases and J 8 bases, leaving 14 bases between the germline ends. Germline CDR1 is KGHDR and CDR2 is SFDVKD. The CDR3 contains 15 residues. The CDR3 loop is CATSDSRGSREKLFF. CDR3 coding DNA: TGTGCCACCAGTGATTCAAGGGGATCTCGAGAAAAACTGTTTTTT.

As regards this clonotype: It may be a read error: a sequence one base away is much more abundant. The chain employs TRBV11-1 and TRBJ2-5; 10 bases fit TRBD2. The CDR3 spans 15 residues. CDR1 and CDR2 (germline): SGHAT, FQDESV (reference sequence). The junction had 14 bases not matched to a gene; V was cut back by 5 bases and J by 11 bases. CDR3 loop: CASSRSGRSYNEQYF. Here the CDR3 DNA reads TGTGCCAGCAGCCGTAGCGGGAGGTCCTACAATGAGCAGTACTTC.

This clonotype was counted many times. The chain carries TRBV28 and TRBJ2-1; D is unresolved. The CDR3 length is 15 residues. Trimming pared 2 bases from V and 0 bases from J, leaving 8 bases between. Germline V gene lookup returns CDR1 MDHEN and CDR2 SYDVKM. The CDR3 DNA is TGTGCCAGCAGTTTAAGTGTTAGCTCCTACAATGAGCAGTTCTTC. This sequence encodes CASSLSVSSYNEQFF.

V usage is TRBV7-2 and J usage is TRBJ2-3; no definite D call. CDR1 and CDR2 (germline): SGHTA, FQGNSA. The CDR3 has 13 amino acids. V was clipped by 2 bases and J by 6 bases, with 9 bases between them. In DNA form, the CDR3 reads TGTGCCAGCAGCTTAAGGGCCCGGGATACGCAGTATTTT. It encodes CASSLRARDTQYF.

This clonotype appeared a single time. This chain uses TRBV29-1 with TRBJ1-1; D not resolved. Trimming took 5 bases from V and 1 from J, leaving 14 bases between them. CDR1 is SQVTM, CDR2 ANQGSEA, per germline. This CDR3 comprises 14 residues. CDR3 loop: CSVREGPRNTEAFF. The CDR3 DNA reads as TGCAGCGTTCGGGAAGGACCGAGGAACACTGAAGCTTTCTTT.

The chain links TRBV30 to TRBJ2-2, with 7 bases that match TRBD2. Germline CDR1 and CDR2: GTSNPN and SVGIG (reference sequence). Trimming at V came to 0 bases and at J to 5 bases, leaving 6 bases not matched to a gene. The CDR3 has 15 residues. Here the CDR3 DNA reads TGTGCCTGGAGTGTATGGGACTATGGGACCGGGGAGCTGTTTTTT. Translating gives CAWSVWDYGTGELFF.

This clonotype was seen ten or more times. One end of the junction is discordant with germline, which a read error may explain. The CDR3 sequence: CTSSLKWTLCLNQPQHF. CDR3 DNA sequence: TGCACCAGCAGTTTAAAGTGGACACTTTGCCTCAATCAGCCCCAGCATTTT. This chain links TRBV27 with TRBJ1-5; D possibly corresponds to TRBD1 (5 bases). CDR1 and CDR2 from the germline V gene are MNHEY and SMNVEV (reference sequence). The CDR3 runs 17 residues.

This clonotype was found a few times. The chain links TRBV12-3 or TRBV12-4 to TRBJ2-5; no reliable D call. The V gene lost 4 bases and the J gene lost 5 bases, with 5 bases spanning the gap. The CDR3 totals 11 residues. This CDR3 reads CASSSPETQYF. The CDR3 nucleotides are TGTGCCAGCAGTTCCCCCGAGACCCAGTACTTC.

This chain connects TRBV10-2 to TRBJ2-4, with D unresolved. The tail of the sequence fits TRBJ2-1 better, so the J call may be wrong. Germline-derived CDR1 and CDR2 are WSHSY and SAAADI. CDR3 length: 12 residues. This CDR3 reads CASSRSYNEQFF. CDR3 nucleotides: TGCGCCAGCAGCCGGTCCTACAATGAGCAGTTCTTC.

The rearrangement links TRBV5-1 to TRBJ2-5; 7 bases map to TRBD2. The CDR3 runs to 14 residues. Germline CDR1 SGHRS, CDR2 YFSETQ. V lost 2 bases and J lost 5; bases outside the gene matches: 6. The CDR3 sequence is CASSFSREGETQYF. CDR3 nucleotides: TGCGCCAGCAGCTTTTCCAGGGAGGGGGAGACCCAGTACTTC.

This clonotype appeared many times. The gene calls are TRBV28 and TRBJ2-7, with TRBD1 identical over 9 bases. J gave up 4 bases and V 5 bases, and 12 bases lay outside the gene matches. Germline V CDR1 and CDR2: MDHEN, SYDVKM. The CDR3 runs to 16 residues. The CDR3, as DNA: TGTGCCAGCAGTATAATTTTGGGACAGGGAGGGTACGAGCAGTACTTC. Translated, it gives CASSIILGQGGYEQYF.

J is TRBJ2-5 and V is TRBV5-1, with TRBD1 as a possible D gene (6 bases). The CDR3 has 15 residues. Germline V gene data show CDR1 as SGHRS and CDR2 as YFSETQ. V lost 3 bases, J lost 2 bases, and 14 bases lay in between. CDR3 region: CASSSSGTHQETQYF. CDR3 in DNA: TGCGCCAGCAGCTCGTCCGGGACACATCAAGAGACCCAGTACTTC.